This T cell receptor beta chain was identified in a study of blood T cell repertoires in COVID-19. The trim removed 1 base at V and 3 bases at J, leaving 8 bases unmatched. There are 16 residues in the CDR3. CDR1 and CDR2 (germline): SGHAT, FQNNGV. Before being deemed recovered, Cohort 3 donors had two negative PCRs, clearance, or symptom resolution. The data were produced by immunoSEQ multiplex PCR, yet TCRdb's version contains in-frame clones alone and is incomplete. The profile shows about 46,000 clones, 86% of them singletons. This chain uses TRBV11-2 with TRBJ2-7, with TRBD1 identical over 8 bases. The receptor comes from a woman aged 50 to 65 who had recovered from COVID-19. Sequenced: PBMCs or T cells enriched from blood (not recorded which). CDR3 region: CASSLGEGQGHYEQYF. In nucleotides, the CDR3 is TGTGCCAGCAGCTTAGGAGAAGGACAGGGACACTACGAGCAGTACTTC.